One and the same sample provided the 6 T cell receptor beta chains below, sequenced in a study of blood T cell repertoires in COVID-19. Sequencing was performed with immunoSEQ multiplex PCR; in TCRdb, only in-frame clones are kept and a portion is missing. Of 200,000 or so clones in the sample, 80% to 85% are singletons; the top ten hold roughly 7%. Sequenced: PBMCs or T cells enriched from blood (not recorded which). The origin of the receptors is a middle-aged man who had recovered from COVID-19.

The CDR3 is CASSVLAVGTDTQYF. CDR3 bases: TGTGCCAGCAGTGTACTAGCGGTTGGGACAGATACGCAGTATTTT. The chain is built from TRBV2 and TRBJ2-3; the match to TRBD2 covers 8 bases. V was clipped by 4 bases and J by 3 bases; unmatched bases: 6. The CDR3 consists of 15 residues. CDR1 is SNHLY, CDR2 FYNNEI, per germline.

The gene calls are TRBV27 and TRBJ2-7, with TRBD2 matching over 7 bases. Germline V CDR1 and CDR2: MNHEY, SMNVEV (reference sequence). This CDR3 region has 16 residues. V trimming: 3 bases; J trimming: 2 bases; junction bases outside the gene matches: 10. The CDR3 DNA reads as TGTGCCAGCAGTTTCCGCTATGGCGGGGGAACCTACGAGCAGTACTTC. Translation gives CASSFRYGGGTYEQYF.

A few counts support this clone. V usage is TRBV27 and J usage is TRBJ1-1, with D hard to call. The CDR3 contains 13 residues. The germline V and J ends were trimmed by 5 bases and 2 bases, with 9 bases remaining between them. Germline CDR1 and CDR2: MNHEY and SMNVEV (reference sequence). Here the CDR3 DNA reads TGTGCCAGCAGTCTGAACAGAAACACTGAAGCTTTCTTT. Its translation is CASSLNRNTEAFF.

The V call is TRBV28, the J call TRBJ1-3; TRBD1 matches 8 bases. The CDR3 runs 15 residues. V was pared by 7 bases and J by 5 bases, with 10 bases of the junction left unmatched. Germline V gene data show CDR1 as MDHEN and CDR2 as SYDVKM. CDR3 DNA: TGTGCCAGCACCCCACCGGGACAGGAGAGAAACACCATATATTTT. Encoded protein: CASTPPGQERNTIYF.

The chain couples TRBV6-2 or TRBV6-3 to TRBJ2-1; 7 bases match TRBD1. This CDR3 contains 15 residues. V dropped 2 bases and J dropped 8; count of bases not matched to a gene: 9. CDR1 and CDR2 from the germline V gene are MNHEY and SVGEGT. DNA for the CDR3: TGTGCCAGCAGTTACGGGCAGGGGGATTTGGATGAGCAGTTCTTC. Protein: CASSYGQGDLDEQFF.

V and J are TRBV15 and TRBJ1-5, with a possible D match to TRBD1 (6 bases). CDR3 size: 17 residues. The germline gives CDR1 LNHNV, CDR2 YYDKDF (reference sequence). Trimming took 1 base from V and 3 from J, leaving 16 bases between them. The CDR3 coding sequence is TGTGCCACCAGCAGAGGAATGAGACAGGCGATCAATCAGCCCCAGCATTTT. Its translation: CATSRGMRQAINQPQHF.